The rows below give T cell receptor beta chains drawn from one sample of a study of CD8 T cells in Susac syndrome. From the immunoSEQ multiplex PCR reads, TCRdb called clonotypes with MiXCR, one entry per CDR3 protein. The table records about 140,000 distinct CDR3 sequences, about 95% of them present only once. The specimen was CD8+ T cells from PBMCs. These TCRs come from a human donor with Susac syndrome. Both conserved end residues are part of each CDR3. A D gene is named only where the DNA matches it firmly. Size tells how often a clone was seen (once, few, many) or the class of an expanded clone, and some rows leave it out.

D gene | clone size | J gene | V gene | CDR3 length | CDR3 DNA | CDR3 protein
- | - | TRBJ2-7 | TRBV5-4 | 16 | TGTGCCAGCAGCTTTCAGGGGGGCTTGAGCTCCTACGAGCAGTACTTC | CASSFQGGLSSYEQYF
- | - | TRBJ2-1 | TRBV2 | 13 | TGTGCCAGCAGTGAGGGTCTAGTAGGCGGAAGGGTCTTC | CASSEGLVGGRVF
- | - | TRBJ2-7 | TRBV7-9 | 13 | TGTGCCAGCAGGATGGACGGGACCTACGAGCAGTACTTC | CASRMDGTYEQYF
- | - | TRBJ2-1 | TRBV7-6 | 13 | TGTGCCAGCAGCCCTGGACTCCAAAATGAGCAGTTCTTC | CASSPGLQNEQFF
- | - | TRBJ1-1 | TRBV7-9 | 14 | TGTGCCAGCAGCTTGACCCGGGGGGACACTGAAGCTTTCTTT | CASSLTRGDTEAFF
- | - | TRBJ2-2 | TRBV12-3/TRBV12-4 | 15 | TGTGCCAGCAGTTTAGTGACAGACTCCACCGGGGAGCTGTTTTTT | CASSLVTDSTGELFF
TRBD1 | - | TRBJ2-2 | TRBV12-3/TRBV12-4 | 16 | TGTGCCAGCAACCCTAAGAGGGGGCCGAGCACCGGGGAGCTGTTTTTT | CASNPKRGPSTGELFF
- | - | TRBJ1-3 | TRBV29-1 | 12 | TGCAGCGTTGTGGGGGCCGGAAACACCATATATTTT | CSVVGAGNTIYF
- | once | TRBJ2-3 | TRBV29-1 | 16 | TGCAGCGTTATCGACAGGAAAATCACTAGCACAGATACGCAGTATTTT | CSVIDRKITSTDTQYF
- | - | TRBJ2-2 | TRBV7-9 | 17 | TGTGCCAGCAGCCAACTCCCAGGTCCGAAGAACACCGGGGAGCTGTTTTTT | CASSQLPGPKNTGELFF
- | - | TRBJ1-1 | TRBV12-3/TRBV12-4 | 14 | TGTGCCAGCAGTTTAAAGGGCTTGAACACTGAAGCTTTCTTT | CASSLKGLNTEAFF
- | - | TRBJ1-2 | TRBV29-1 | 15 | TGCAGCGTTGAAATACAGGGAGTCAGTTGGTATGGCTACACCTTC | CSVEIQGVSWYGYTF
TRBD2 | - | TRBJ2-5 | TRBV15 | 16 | TGTGCCACCATCGCCCTTACTAGCGAAAGGCCGGAGACCCAGTACTTC | CATIALTSERPETQYF
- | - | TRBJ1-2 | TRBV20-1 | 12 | TGCAGTGCCCCCGACCGTTTCGATGGCTACACCTTC | CSAPDRFDGYTF
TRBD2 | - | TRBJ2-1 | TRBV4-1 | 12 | TGCGCCAGCAGCCATGCGGGAGGGGAGCAGTTCTTC | CASSHAGGEQFF
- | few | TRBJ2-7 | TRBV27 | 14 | TGTGCCAGCAGTCCCACGGGAGTCCCCTACGAGCAGTACTTC | CASSPTGVPYEQYF
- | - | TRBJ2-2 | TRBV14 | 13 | TGTGCCAGCAGGGAGGAGAACACCGGGGAGCTGTTTTTT | CASREENTGELFF
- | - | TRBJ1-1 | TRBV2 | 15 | TGTGCCAGCAGGAAGGTGGTCGGTAGGGACACTGAAGCTTTCTTT | CASRKVVGRDTEAFF
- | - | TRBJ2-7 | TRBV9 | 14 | TGTGCCAGCAGCCCTTTCTCGGAGGACTACGAGCAGTACTTC | CASSPFSEDYEQYF
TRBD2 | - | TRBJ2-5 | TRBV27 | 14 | TGTGCCAGCAGTTTCTCGGGGGGGGAAGAGACCCAGTACTTC | CASSFSGGEETQYF
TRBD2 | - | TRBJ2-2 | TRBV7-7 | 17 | TGTGCTAGCAGCTTAGCTGCGGGAGGACCGAACACCGGGGAGCTGTTTTTT | CASSLAAGGPNTGELFF
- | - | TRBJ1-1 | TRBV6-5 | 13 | TGTGCCAGCCCCCAGGACGGGGGTCCTGAAGCTTTCTTT | CASPQDGGPEAFF
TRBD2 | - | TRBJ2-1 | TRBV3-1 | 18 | TGTGCCAGCAGCCCCTTTTCGTGGGAGGGAGGTTCCCTCAATGAGCAGTTCTTC | CASSPFSWEGGSLNEQFF
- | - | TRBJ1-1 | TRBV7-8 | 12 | TGTGCCAGCAGCTTATTGGCGACTGAAGCTTTCTTT | CASSLLATEAFF
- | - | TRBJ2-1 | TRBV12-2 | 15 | TGTGCAAGTCGCTTAGGACTAGCGGGATACAATGAGCAGTTCTTC | CASRLGLAGYNEQFF
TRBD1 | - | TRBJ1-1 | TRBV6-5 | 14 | TGTGCCAGCAGTCAAACAGGGGGCGAAACTGAAGCTTTCTTT | CASSQTGGETEAFF
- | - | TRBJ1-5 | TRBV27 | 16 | TGTGCCAGCAGTTTATTCTGGCAGGGGATTCATCAGCCCCAGCATTTT | CASSLFWQGIHQPQHF
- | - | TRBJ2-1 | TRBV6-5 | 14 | TGTGCCAGCAGTTACAGTCAGGGTCATAATGAGCAGTTCTTC | CASSYSQGHNEQFF
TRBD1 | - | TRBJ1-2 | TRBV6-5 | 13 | TGTGCCAGCAGATCAGGACAGGGGTATGGCTACACCTTC | CASRSGQGYGYTF
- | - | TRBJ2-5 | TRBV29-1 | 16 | TGCAGCGTTGTAGGGGGACTTTCGGAGGGTTCGGAGACCCAGTACTTC | CSVVGGLSEGSETQYF
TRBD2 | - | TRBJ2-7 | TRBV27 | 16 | TGTGCCAGCAGTTACTCGCTAGAGGCGGGAGGGTACGAGCAGTACTTC | CASSYSLEAGGYEQYF
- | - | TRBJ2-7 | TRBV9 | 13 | TGTGCCAGCAGCGTAGACGTGGATTACGAGCAGTACTTC | CASSVDVDYEQYF
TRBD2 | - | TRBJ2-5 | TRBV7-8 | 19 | TGTGCCAGCAGCTCACTAGCGGGAGGGCCGAGGGCTACCCAAGAGACCCAGTACTTC | CASSSLAGGPRATQETQYF
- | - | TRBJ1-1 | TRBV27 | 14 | TGTGCCAGCAGTTTGGTGGGGGCCGAGACTGAAGCTTTCTTT | CASSLVGAETEAFF
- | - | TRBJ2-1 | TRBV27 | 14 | TGTGCCAGCAGTTTTCAGGGTGGCTACAATGAGCAGTTCTTC | CASSFQGGYNEQFF
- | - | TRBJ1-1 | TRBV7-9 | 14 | TGTGCCAGCAGCTTAGCGCTGGGAAACACTGAAGCTTTCTTT | CASSLALGNTEAFF
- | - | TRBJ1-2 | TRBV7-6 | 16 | TGTGCCAGCAGCTTAGCCGGTGGAGGGCCGGGCTATGGCTACACCTTC | CASSLAGGGPGYGYTF
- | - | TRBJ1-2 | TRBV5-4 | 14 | TGTGCCAGCAGCTTGGGAGGGGCGATATGGGGCTACACCTTC | CASSLGGAIWGYTF
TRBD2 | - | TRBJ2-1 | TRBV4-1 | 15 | TGCGCCAGCAGCCATGGACTAGCGGACTACAATGAGCAGTTCTTC | CASSHGLADYNEQFF
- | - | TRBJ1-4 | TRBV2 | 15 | TGTGCCAGCAGTCCTTGGACAGCAACTAATGAAAAACTGTTTTTT | CASSPWTATNEKLFF
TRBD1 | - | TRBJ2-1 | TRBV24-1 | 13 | TGTGCCACCAGTGATGTTCAGGGGGATGAGCAGTTCTTC | CATSDVQGDEQFF
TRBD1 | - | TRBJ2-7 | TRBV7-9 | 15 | TGTGCCAGCCCCTTAGAGGGGACAGGGGGCGGCGAGCAGTACTTC | CASPLEGTGGGEQYF
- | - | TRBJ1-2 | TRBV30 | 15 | TGTGCCTGGAGTGTACTTTCGGCAGACCGGCAGGGCTACACCTTC | CAWSVLSADRQGYTF
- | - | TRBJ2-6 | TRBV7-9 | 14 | TGTGCCGGTACCACAGGGACTGGGGCCAACGTCCTGACTTTC | CAGTTGTGANVLTF
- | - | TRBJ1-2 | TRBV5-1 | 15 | TGCGCCAGCAGCTTGGGGACCAACAGGGACTATGGCTACACCTTC | CASSLGTNRDYGYTF
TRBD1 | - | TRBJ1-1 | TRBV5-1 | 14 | TGCGCCAGCACCAAAGGGGGCGGTGGGGCTGAAGCTTTCTTT | CASTKGGGGAEAFF
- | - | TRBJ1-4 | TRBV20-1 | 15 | TGCAGTGCTAGCCCAGAATTCGCAACTAATGAAAAACTGTTTTTT | CSASPEFATNEKLFF
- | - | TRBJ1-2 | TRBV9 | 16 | TGTGCCAGCAGCGTTAACGCAGACGCAGCTAACTATGGCTACACCTTC | CASSVNADAANYGYTF